This TCR beta chain came from a study of identical twins. Study-wide results and limits: Conclusions came from cross-sectional statistical analysis, not from following the same donors. Modelling underestimated the level of out-of-frame TCR alpha sharing observed in monozygotic twins. Shared out-of-frame alpha sequences (those common to twins) showed excess low generation probability.

TCRdb called the 5' RACE reads again in MiXCR, with one record for every CDR3 protein. The sample records some 200,000 distinct CDR3 sequences, 7.5% being singletons. This clonotype was detected many times. As yet, its antigen is unknown. CDR3 size: 14 residues. V gave up 5 bases and J gave up 6 bases, with 14 bases separating them. Healthy Caucasians, and only they, were the donors. The sample also formed part of further work on yellow fever vaccine responses in identical twins.

The J gene is TRBJ2-1, the V gene TRBV12-3 or TRBV12-4; D possibly corresponds to TRBD1 (7 bases). The TCR sequence derives from a woman younger than 30 in good health. Sequenced input: memory (CD45RO+) T cells sorted from blood. The CDR3 region has the DNA TGTGCCAGCAGTCGTGCTCAGGGGGGCAATGAGCAGTTCTTC. Translation: CASSRAQGGNEQFF.